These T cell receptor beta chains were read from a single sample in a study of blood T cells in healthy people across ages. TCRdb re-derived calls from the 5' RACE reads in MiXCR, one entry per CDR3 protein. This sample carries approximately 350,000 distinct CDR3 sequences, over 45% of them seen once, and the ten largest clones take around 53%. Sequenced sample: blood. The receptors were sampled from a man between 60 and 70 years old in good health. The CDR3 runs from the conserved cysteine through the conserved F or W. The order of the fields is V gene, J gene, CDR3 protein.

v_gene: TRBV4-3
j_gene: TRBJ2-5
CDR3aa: CASSQGGEGYQETQYF

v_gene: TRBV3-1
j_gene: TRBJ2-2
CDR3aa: CASSQESGTNTGELFF

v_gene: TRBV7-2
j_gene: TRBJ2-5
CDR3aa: CASSLAHGGGKVQETQYF

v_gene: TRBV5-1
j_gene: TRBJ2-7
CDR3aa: CASSLRAGTSKRAYEQYF

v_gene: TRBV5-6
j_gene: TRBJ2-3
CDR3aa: CASSSSGKTDTQYF

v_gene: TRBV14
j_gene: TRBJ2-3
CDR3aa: CASSILEATQYF

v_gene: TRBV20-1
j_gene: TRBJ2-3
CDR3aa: CSVLDRGTDTQYF

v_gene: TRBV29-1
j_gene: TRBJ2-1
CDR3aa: CSVHAPRGRSYNEQFF

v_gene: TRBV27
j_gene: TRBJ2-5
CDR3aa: CASSWGLVVDEQYF

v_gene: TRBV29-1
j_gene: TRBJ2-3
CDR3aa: CSVRQDTQYF

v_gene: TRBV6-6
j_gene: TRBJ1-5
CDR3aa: CASNLEGGQYRNQPQHF

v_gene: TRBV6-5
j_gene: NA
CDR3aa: CASSSQRGPNEQYF

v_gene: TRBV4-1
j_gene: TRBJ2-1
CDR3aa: CASSQQPGPGPGGDERFF

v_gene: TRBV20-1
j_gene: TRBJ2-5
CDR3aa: CSAQRGPETQYF

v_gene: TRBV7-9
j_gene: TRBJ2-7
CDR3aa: CASSSYHYEQYF

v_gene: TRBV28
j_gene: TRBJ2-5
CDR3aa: CASSPAGTQYF

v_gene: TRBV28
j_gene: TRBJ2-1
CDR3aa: CASGLPYNEQFF

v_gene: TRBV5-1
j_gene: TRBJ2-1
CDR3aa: CASSTQSRDYLNNEQFF

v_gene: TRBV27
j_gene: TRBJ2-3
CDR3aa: CASSSNPGTGIDTQYF

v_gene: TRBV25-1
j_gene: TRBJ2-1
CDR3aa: CASSESTGAYNEQFF

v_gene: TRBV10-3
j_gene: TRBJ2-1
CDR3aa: CAISEPSGRASYNEQFF

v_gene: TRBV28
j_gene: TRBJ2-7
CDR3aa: CASTSSGSSYEQYF

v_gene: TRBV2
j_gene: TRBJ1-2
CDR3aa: CARDLVRHASDYTF

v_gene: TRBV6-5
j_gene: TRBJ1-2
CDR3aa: CASSSPGQGGYGYTF

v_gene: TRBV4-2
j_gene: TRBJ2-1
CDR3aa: CASSHPGVDEQFF

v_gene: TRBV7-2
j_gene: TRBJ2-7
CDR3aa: CASSLGTRGPYEQYF

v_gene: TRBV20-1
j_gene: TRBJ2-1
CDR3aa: CSAGGPGPQNEQFF

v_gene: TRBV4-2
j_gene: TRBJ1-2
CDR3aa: CAISQDGAGVAGYTF

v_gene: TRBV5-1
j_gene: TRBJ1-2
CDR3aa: CANRMDRDYGYTF

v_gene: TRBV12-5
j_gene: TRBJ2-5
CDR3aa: CASGADSQETQYF

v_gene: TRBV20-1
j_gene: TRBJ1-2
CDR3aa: CSARDGGRGYDGYTF

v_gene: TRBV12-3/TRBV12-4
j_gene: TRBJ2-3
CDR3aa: CASARGRGDTQYF

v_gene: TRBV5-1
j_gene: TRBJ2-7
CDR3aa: CASSLDTAYEQYF

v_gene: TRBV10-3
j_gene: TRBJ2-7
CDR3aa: CAISESMDRGHEQYF

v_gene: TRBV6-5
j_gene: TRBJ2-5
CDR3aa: CASSPLDGTQYF

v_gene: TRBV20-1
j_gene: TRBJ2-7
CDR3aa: CSARDHGQGSYEQYF

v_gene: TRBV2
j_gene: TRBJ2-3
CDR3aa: CASGRLAGGPGDTQYF

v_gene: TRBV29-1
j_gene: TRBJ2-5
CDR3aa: CSVQGQGETQYF

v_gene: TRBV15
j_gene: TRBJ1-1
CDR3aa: CATSRERGGGTEAFF

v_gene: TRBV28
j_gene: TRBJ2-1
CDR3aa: CASTRLNEQFF

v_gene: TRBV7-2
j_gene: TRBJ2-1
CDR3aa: CASSPLAGGPREQFF

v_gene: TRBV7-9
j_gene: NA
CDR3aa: CASRGTGPQETQYF

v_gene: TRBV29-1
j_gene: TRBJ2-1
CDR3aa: CSAAKGTSGSYNEQFF

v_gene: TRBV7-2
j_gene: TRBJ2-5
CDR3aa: CASSSSGPLGEQYF

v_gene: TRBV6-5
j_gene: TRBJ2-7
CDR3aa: CASRLGNSQREQYF

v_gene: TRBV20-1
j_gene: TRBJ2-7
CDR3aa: CSARDSGLGEQYF

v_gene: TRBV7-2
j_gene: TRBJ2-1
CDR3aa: CASSVGTRWGNEQFF